Presented here are 5 T cell receptor beta chains from one specimen sequenced in a study of T cell responses to AZD1222 COVID-19 vaccine. Clones were read by immunoSEQ multiplex PCR, and TCRdb kept only the in-frame ones, dropping some. The repertoire holds some 92,000 clones, with approximately 90% as singletons. Sequencing was performed on peripheral blood, taken on day 0 of MenACWY control vaccination. Receptors were obtained from an adult in good health.

The chain carries TRBV2 and TRBJ2-3; D is uncertain. The V end lost 3 bases, the J end lost 6 bases, and 10 bases lay between the germline ends. The CDR3 consists of 13 residues. From germline, CDR1 is SNHLY and CDR2 FYNNEI. DNA for the CDR3: TGTGCCAGCAGTGACCCCACCGCCGATACGCAGTATTTT. Translation gives CASSDPTADTQYF.

V is TRBV19 and J is TRBJ2-3, with 9 bases fitting TRBD1. CDR1 and CDR2 from the germline V gene are LNHDA and SQIVND (reference sequence). V gave up 5 bases and J gave up 4 bases; unmatched junction bases: 7. The length of the CDR3 is 15 residues. CDR3 sequence: CASSPDRGAADTQYF. The CDR3 nucleotides read TGTGCCAGTAGTCCTGACAGGGGGGCCGCAGATACGCAGTATTTT.

V gene TRBV6-5 combines with J gene TRBJ2-1, with D tentatively TRBD2 (5 bases). This CDR3 region has 15 residues. V was cut by 0 bases and J by 2 bases, with 8 bases left in between. Germline loops: CDR1 MNHEY, CDR2 SVGAGI. CDR3 sequence: CASSYSSGPYNEQFF. DNA for the CDR3: TGTGCCAGCAGTTACTCCAGCGGACCCTACAATGAGCAGTTCTTC.

The chain uses TRBV28 and TRBJ1-1; possible D gene TRBD1, 6 bases. V lost 6 bases, J lost 6 bases, and 14 bases lay in between. This CDR3 is 13 amino acids long. Germline lookup yields CDR1 MDHEN and CDR2 SYDVKM. The DNA of the CDR3 is TGTGCCAGCAGGGTCGGGGGCGCGCCTGAAGCTTTCTTT. Its translation is CASRVGGAPEAFF.

This clone has just one count. The V call is TRBV19, the J call TRBJ2-4; D might be TRBD2 (6 bases). CDR1 and CDR2 from the germline V gene are LNHDA and SQIVND (reference sequence). The CDR3 length is 13 residues. V was cut by 7 bases and J by 8 bases, with 15 bases left in between. In DNA, the CDR3 is TGTGCCAGTAACTGGGGCGGGATTGACATTCAGTACTTC. It is translated as CASNWGGIDIQYF. Full variable domain (missing parts from reference TRBV19 and TRBJ2-4): DGGITQSPKYLFRKEGQNVTLSCEQNLNHDAMYWYRQDPGQGLRLIYYSQIVNDFQKGDIAEGYSVSREKKESFPLTVTSAQKNPTAFYLCASNWGGIDIQYFGAGTRLSVL.